This T cell receptor (beta chain) was documented in a study of Ad26.COV2.S vaccination and SARS-CoV-2 variants. The study's findings and limits: Once vaccination had occurred, spike-specific CD8+ and CD4+ T cell responses reportedly showed substantial breadth.

As concerns this clone: Its matching antigen is unknown.

Using immunoSEQ multiplex PCR, the repertoire was profiled, and TCRdb retains in-frame clones only, with some absent. This repertoire shows roughly 100,000 clones, around 80% found once; its top ten account for 17%. This CDR3 comprises 12 residues. Trimming pared 7 bases from V and 7 bases from J, leaving 10 bases between. The germline CDR1 and CDR2 sequences are MNHNY and SVGAGI (reference sequence). Sample: peripheral blood, taken after recovery from COVID-19. The sequence was collected from a human donor who had recovered from COVID-19. The chain is built from TRBV6-6 and TRBJ1-4, with D maybe TRBD1 (6 bases). The chain's CDR3 is CASNQGSEKLFF. Here the CDR3 DNA reads TGTGCCAGCAATCAGGGGAGTGAAAAACTGTTTTTT.